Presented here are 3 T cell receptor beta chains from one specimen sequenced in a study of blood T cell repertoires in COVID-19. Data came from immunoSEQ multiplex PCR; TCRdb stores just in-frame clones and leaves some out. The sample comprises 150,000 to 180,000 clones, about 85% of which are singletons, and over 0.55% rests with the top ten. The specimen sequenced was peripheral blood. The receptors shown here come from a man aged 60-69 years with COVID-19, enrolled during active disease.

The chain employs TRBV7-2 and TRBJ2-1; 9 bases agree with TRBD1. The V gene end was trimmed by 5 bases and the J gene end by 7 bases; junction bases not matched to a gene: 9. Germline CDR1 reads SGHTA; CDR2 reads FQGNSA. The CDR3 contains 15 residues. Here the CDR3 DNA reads TGTGCCAGCAGCGCCGGACAGGGGCTCTATAATGAGCAGTTCTTC. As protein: CASSAGQGLYNEQFF.

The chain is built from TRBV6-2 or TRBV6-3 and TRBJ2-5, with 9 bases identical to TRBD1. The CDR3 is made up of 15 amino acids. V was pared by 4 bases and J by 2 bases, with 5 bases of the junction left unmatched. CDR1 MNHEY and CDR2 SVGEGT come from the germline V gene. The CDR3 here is CASSSAGTGQETQYF. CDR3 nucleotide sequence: TGTGCCAGCAGTTCCGCAGGGACAGGGCAAGAGACCCAGTACTTC.

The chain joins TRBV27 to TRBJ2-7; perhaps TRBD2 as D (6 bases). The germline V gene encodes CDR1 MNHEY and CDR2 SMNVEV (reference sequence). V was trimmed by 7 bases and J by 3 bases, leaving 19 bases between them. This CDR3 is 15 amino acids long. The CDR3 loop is CASKNPAGSNYEQYF. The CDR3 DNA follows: TGTGCCAGCAAAAACCCTGCGGGGTCTAACTACGAGCAGTACTTC.